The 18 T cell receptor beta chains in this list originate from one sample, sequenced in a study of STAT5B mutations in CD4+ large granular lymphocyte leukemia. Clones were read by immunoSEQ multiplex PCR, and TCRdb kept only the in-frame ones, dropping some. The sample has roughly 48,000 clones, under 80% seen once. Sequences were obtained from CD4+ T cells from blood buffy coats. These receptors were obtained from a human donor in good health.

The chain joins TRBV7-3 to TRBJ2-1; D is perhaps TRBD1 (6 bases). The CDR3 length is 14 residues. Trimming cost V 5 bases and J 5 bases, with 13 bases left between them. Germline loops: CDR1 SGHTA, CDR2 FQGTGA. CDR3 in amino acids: CASSPRQGNNEQFF. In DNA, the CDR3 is TGTGCCAGCAGCCCAAGGCAGGGGAACAATGAGCAGTTCTTC.

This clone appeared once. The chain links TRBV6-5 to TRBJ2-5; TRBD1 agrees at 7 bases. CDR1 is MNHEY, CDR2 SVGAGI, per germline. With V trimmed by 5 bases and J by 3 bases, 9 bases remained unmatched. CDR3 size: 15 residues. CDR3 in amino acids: CASSHLTGLKETQYF. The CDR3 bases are TGTGCCAGCAGTCACCTGACAGGGTTGAAAGAGACCCAGTACTTC.

The CDR3 reads CAWRRTEAFF. CDR3 nucleotide sequence: TGTGCCTGGAGGAGGACAGAAGCTTTCTTT. The V and J genes are TRBV30 and TRBJ1-1; possibly TRBD1 for D (5 bases). CDR1 and CDR2 from the germline V gene are GTSNPN and SVGIG (reference sequence). V lost 3 bases to trimming and J lost 8 bases, with 7 bases between them. This CDR3 has 10 amino acids.

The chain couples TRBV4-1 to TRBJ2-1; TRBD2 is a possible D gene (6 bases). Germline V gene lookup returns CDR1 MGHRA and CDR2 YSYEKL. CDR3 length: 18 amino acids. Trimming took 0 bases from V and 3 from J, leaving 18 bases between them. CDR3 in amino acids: CASSQDSFGGAGYNEQFF. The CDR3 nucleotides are TGCGCCAGCAGCCAAGATAGTTTCGGAGGGGCGGGCTACAATGAGCAGTTCTTC.

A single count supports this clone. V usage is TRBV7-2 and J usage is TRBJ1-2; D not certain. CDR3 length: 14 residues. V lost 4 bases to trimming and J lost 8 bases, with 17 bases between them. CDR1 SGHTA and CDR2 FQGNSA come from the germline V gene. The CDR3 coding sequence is TGTGCCAGCAGCTCCCGGGCAGGCTCCTTCGGCTACACCTTC. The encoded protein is CASSSRAGSFGYTF.

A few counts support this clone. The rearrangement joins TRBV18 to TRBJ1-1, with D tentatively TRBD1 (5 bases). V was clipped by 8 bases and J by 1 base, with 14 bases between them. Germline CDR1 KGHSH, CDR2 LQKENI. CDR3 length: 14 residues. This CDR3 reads CASATAATNTEAFF. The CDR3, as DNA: TGTGCCAGCGCGACAGCAGCAACGAACACTGAAGCTTTCTTT.

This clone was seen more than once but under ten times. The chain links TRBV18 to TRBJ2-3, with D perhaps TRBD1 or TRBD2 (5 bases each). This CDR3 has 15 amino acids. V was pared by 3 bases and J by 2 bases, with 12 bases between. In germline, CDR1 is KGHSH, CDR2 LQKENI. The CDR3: CASSPIGTATDTQYF. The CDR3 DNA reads TGTGCCAGCTCACCGATCGGGACGGCCACAGATACGCAGTATTTT.

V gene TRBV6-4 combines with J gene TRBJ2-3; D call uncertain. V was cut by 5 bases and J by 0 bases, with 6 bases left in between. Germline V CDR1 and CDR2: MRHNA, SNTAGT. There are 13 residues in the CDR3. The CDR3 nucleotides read TGTGCCAGCAGTCCAGAGAGCACAGATACGCAGTATTTT. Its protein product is CASSPESTDTQYF.

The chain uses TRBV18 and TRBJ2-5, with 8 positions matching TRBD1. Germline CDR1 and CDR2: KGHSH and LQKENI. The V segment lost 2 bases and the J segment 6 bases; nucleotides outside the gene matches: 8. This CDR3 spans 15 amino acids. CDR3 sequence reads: CASSPGRGLGKTQYF. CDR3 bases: TGTGCCAGCTCACCAGGCAGGGGGCTGGGAAAGACCCAGTACTTC.

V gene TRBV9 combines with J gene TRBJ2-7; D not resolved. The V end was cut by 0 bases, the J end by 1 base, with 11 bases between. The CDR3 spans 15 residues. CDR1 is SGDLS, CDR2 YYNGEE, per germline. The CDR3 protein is CASSVGATGSYEQYF. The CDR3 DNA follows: TGTGCCAGCAGCGTAGGGGCTACCGGTTCCTACGAGCAGTACTTC.

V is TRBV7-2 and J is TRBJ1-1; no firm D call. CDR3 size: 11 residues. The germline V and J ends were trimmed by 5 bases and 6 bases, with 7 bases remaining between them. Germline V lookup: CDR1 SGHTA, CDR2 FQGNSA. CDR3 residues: CASSQKSEAFF. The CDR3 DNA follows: TGTGCCAGCAGCCAAAAGTCTGAAGCTTTCTTT.

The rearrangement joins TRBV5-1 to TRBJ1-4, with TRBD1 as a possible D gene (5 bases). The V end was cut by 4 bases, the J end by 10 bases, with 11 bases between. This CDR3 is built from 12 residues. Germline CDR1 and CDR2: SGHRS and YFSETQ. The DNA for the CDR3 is TGCGCCAGCAGCCCCGGTGGGGGAAAACTGTTTTTT. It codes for CASSPGGGKLFF.

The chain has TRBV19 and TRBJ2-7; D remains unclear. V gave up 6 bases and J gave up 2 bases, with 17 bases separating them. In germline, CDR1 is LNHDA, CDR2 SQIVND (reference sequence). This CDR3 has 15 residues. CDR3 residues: CASRKGSKPAYEQYF. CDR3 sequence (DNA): TGTGCCAGTAGGAAAGGGTCTAAACCTGCCTACGAGCAGTACTTC.

The CDR3 region is CAWVSGSSYNEQFF. CDR3 coding DNA: TGTGCCTGGGTGTCAGGGAGCTCCTACAATGAGCAGTTCTTC. This chain connects TRBV30 to TRBJ2-1, with D possibly being TRBD1 or TRBD2 (5 bases each). This CDR3 is built from 14 residues. Germline V lookup: CDR1 GTSNPN, CDR2 SVGIG (reference sequence). Trimming cost V 5 bases and J 0 bases, with 11 bases left between them. Variable domain in full (rest from reference TRBV30 and TRBJ2-1): SQTIHQWPATLVQPVGSPLSLECTVEGTSNPNLYWYRQAAGRGLQLLFYSVGIGQISSEVPQNLSASRPQDRQFILSSKKLLLSDSGFYLCAWVSGSSYNEQFFGPGTRLTVL.

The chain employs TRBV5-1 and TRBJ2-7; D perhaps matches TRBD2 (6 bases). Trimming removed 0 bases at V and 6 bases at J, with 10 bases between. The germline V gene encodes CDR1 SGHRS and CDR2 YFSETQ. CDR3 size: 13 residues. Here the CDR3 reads CASSLGDSREQYF. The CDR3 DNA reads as TGCGCCAGCAGCTTGGGGGACTCCCGCGAGCAGTACTTC.

The CDR3 nucleotides are TGTGCCACCATCCGGGACAGCTCCATGAACACTGAAGCTTTCTTT. Encoded protein: CATIRDSSMNTEAFF. V and J are TRBV6-5 and TRBJ1-1; 7 bases agree with TRBD1. The CDR3 has 15 amino acids. Germline trimming cut 10 bases from V and 0 bases from J; bases unmatched to any gene: 11. Germline CDR1 is MNHEY and CDR2 is SVGAGI.

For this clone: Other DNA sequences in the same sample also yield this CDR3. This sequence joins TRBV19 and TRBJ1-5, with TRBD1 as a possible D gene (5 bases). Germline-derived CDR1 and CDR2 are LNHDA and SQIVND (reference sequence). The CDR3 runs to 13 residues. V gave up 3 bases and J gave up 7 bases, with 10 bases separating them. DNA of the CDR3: TGTGCCAGTAGTATTCAAGGGGACCAGCCCCAGCATTTT. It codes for CASSIQGDQPQHF.

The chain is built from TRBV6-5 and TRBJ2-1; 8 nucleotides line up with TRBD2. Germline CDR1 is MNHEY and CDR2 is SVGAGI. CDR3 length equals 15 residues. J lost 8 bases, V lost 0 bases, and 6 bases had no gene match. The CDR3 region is CASSYSSGVGYEQFF. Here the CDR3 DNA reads TGTGCCAGCAGTTACTCTAGCGGGGTTGGATATGAGCAGTTCTTC.